This passage covers 15 T cell receptor beta chains from one sample sequenced in a study of molecular identifiers for immune sequencing clone quantification (dated by TCRdb to the late 2010s). The library was obtained by PCR. TCRdb shows the sequencer as NextSeq 500. The raw public data were reprocessed by TCRdb itself: fastp quality trimming at Q25, MiXCR clonotype calling, in-frame beta chains only. Identical CDR3 protein sequences are pooled into one entry, listed with their most common genes and DNA. For this sample the table gives around 300,000 distinct CDR3 sequences, of which roughly 23% were detected only once. The biggest ten clones account for 0.74% of the sample. The specimen sequenced was naive CD8+ T cells from blood, with Jurkat cell RNA spiked in. The cell subset or site label here, explained by the study, means: FACS-sorted CD8+CD4-CCR7+CD45RA+ naive T cells. The receptor source for this set is a human donor in good health. Some libraries in this study had Jurkat cell RNA spiked in.

At least ten counts were recorded for this clonotype. The chain joins TRBV2 to TRBJ2-3, with D unclear. CDR1 is SNHLY and CDR2 is FYNNEI in the germline V gene. The CDR3 is made up of 12 amino acids. V was trimmed by 11 bases and J by 1 base, leaving 10 bases between them. The CDR3: CAGEGRTDTQYF. The CDR3 nucleotides read TGTGCCGGGGAAGGCCGCACAGATACGCAGTATTTT.

Remarks on this clonotype: Mismatch with germline at one junction end may stem from a read error. The chain links TRBV5-1 to TRBJ1-2; the D is unclear. Germline values: CDR1 SGHRS, CDR2 YFSETQ. The CDR3 contains 15 residues. The CDR3 here is CARRPATLPPCGYPF. CDR3 in DNA: TGCGCCCGCCGCCCTGCGACCCTCCCTCCTTGTGGCTACCCCTTC.

There are many counts of this clonotype. The chain carries TRBV6-5 and TRBJ1-5; TRBD1 agrees at 10 bases. The V and J ends lost 4 bases and 7 bases, in that order; junction bases with no gene match: 4. This CDR3 spans 14 amino acids. Germline lookup yields CDR1 MNHEY and CDR2 SVGAGI. The CDR3 nucleotides read TGTGCCAGCAGTTCGGGACAGGGGAAGCAGCCCCAGCATTTT. Protein sequence: CASSSGQGKQPQHF.

This clonotype came up a few times. The genes are TRBV5-6 and TRBJ2-5, with D maybe TRBD2 (6 bases). CDR3 size: 14 residues. Per the germline V gene, CDR1 is SGHDT and CDR2 is YYEEEE. The V and J ends lost 0 bases and 2 bases respectively, with 8 bases between them. For the CDR3, the DNA is TGTGCCAGCAGCTTGGCGGCGGGACAAGAGACCCAGTACTTC. Protein: CASSLAAGQETQYF.

This rearrangement joins TRBV7-9 to TRBJ1-1, with unresolved D. CDR3 length equals 14 residues. The V and J ends lost 7 bases and 1 base respectively, with 13 bases between them. CDR1 SEHNR and CDR2 FQNEAQ come from the germline V gene (reference sequence). CDR3 sequence reads: CASIAVVRNTEAFF. The CDR3, as DNA: TGTGCCAGCATTGCGGTCGTGCGGAACACTGAAGCTTTCTTT.

As concerns this clonotype: Because it lacks the conserved phenylalanine or tryptophan at the end, this CDR3 is likely a read error. This rearrangement joins TRBV5-6 to TRBJ2-7, with unresolved D. The V end lost 1 base, the J end lost 1 base, and 3 bases lay between the germline ends. The CDR3 contains 12 residues. Germline assignment: CDR1 SGHDT and CDR2 YYEEEE. This CDR3 is CASSLSSYEQYS. The CDR3, as DNA: TGTGCCAGCAGCTTGTCGTCCTACGAGCAGTACTCC.

This clonotype was seen ten or more times. The chain uses TRBV29-1 and TRBJ1-1; D gene unclear. The CDR3 loop spans 11 amino acids. CDR1 is SQVTM and CDR2 is ANQGSEA in the germline V gene. The CDR3 region is CGVVVNTEAFF. The CDR3 DNA follows: TGCGGGGTGGTGGTGAACACTGAAGCTTTCTTT.

Of note for this clonotype: A much larger clone lies one base from this, so it may be a read error. As the CDR3 is not closed by the conserved phenylalanine or tryptophan, this likely results from a read error. J is TRBJ1-1 and V is TRBV29-1; 8 positions agree with TRBD1. The trim removed 0 bases at V and 7 bases at J, leaving 7 bases unmatched. Germline CDR1 reads SQVTM; CDR2 reads ANQGSEA. This CDR3 region has 14 residues. In nucleotides, the CDR3 is TGCAGCGTTGAAGATGAAGGACAGGGCCTTGAAGCTTTCTCT. It translates to CSVEDEGQGLEAFS.

Of note for this clonotype: A junction end diverges from the germline sequence, so it may reflect a read error. The genes are TRBV4-1 and TRBJ2-2; TRBD1 matches at 9 bases. This CDR3 region has 15 residues. Germline CDR1 is MGHRA and CDR2 is YSYEKL. The CDR3 is CASSRGQGRAGELLF. The CDR3 nucleotides are TGCGCCAGCAGCCGCGGACAGGGGAGGGCCGGGGAGCTGCTTTTT.

The chain couples TRBV7-6 to TRBJ2-3; D uncertain. Germline CDR1 is SGHVS and CDR2 is FNYEAQ. Trimming took 8 bases from V and 0 from J, leaving 9 bases between them. The CDR3 has 13 residues. This chain's CDR3 is CASRKDSTDTQYF. CDR3 nucleotide sequence: TGTGCCAGCCGAAAGGACAGCACAGATACGCAGTATTTT.

This chain joins TRBV29-1 and TRBJ1-5, with D unresolved. The V end lost 4 bases, the J end lost 5 bases, and 12 bases lay between the germline ends. Germline values: CDR1 SQVTM, CDR2 ANQGSEA. The CDR3 extends over 13 amino acids. The CDR3 sequence: CSVGWGVDQPQHF. For the CDR3, the DNA is TGCAGCGTTGGGTGGGGAGTGGATCAGCCCCAGCATTTT.

A few counts support this clonotype. V and J are TRBV5-1 and TRBJ1-2; D remains ambiguous. There are 13 residues in the CDR3. V lost 0 bases, J lost 5 bases, and 8 bases lay in between. Germline V gene data show CDR1 as SGHRS and CDR2 as YFSETQ. CDR3 protein: CASSLEAPYGYTF. The CDR3, as DNA: TGCGCCAGCAGCTTGGAGGCTCCATATGGCTACACCTTC.

The table lists this clonotype with many counts. The chain has TRBV27 and TRBJ1-2; D perhaps matches TRBD1 (5 bases). Germline V CDR1 and CDR2: MNHEY, SMNVEV (reference sequence). This CDR3 is built from 15 residues. Between the trimmed V and J ends, which lost 8 bases and 0 bases, there was a span of 16 bases. CDR3 sequence: CASGGEGAANYGYTF. The CDR3, as DNA: TGTGCCAGCGGAGGGGAAGGGGCGGCTAACTATGGCTACACCTTC.

V and J are TRBV19 and TRBJ1-1; D is perhaps TRBD1 (6 bases). The germline V gene has CDR1 LNHDA and CDR2 SQIVND (reference sequence). The CDR3 loop spans 14 amino acids. Trimming stripped 7 bases from V and 1 base from J, with 13 bases between. CDR3 region: CASTAGVKNTEAFF. The DNA of the CDR3 is TGTGCCAGTACCGCAGGGGTGAAGAACACTGAAGCTTTCTTT.

The chain recombines TRBV21-1 with TRBJ1-5. TRBV21-1 is annotated as a pseudogene. The CDR3 extends over 18 amino acids. CDR3 DNA sequence: TGTGCCAGCAGCAGAGTCACGGGGAGGGCGTATAGCAATCAGCCCCAGCATTTT. It is translated as CASSRVTGRAYSNQPQHF.